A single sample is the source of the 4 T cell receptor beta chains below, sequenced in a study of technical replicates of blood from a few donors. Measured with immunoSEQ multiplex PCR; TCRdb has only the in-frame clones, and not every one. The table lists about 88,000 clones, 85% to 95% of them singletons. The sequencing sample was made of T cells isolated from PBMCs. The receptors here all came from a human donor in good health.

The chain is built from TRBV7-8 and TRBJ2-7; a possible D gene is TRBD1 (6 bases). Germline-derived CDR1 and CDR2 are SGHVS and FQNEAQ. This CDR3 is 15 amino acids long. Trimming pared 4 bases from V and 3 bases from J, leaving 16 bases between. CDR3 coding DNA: TGTGCCAGCAGCTATTCACAGGGATGGTACTACGAGCAGTACTTC. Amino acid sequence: CASSYSQGWYYEQYF.

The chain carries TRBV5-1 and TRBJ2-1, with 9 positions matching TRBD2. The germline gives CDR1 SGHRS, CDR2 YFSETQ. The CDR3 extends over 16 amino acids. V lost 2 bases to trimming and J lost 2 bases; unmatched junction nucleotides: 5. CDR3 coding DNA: TGCGCCAGCAGCTTTTCTAGCGGGGCGGCCTACAATGAGCAGTTCTTC. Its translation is CASSFSSGAAYNEQFF.

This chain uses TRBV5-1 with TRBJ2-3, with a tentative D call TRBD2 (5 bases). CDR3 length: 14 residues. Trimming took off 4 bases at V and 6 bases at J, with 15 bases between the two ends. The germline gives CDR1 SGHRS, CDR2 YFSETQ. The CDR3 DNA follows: TGCGCCAGCAGCGAGAGGACTGATTTGGATACGCAGTATTTT. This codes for CASSERTDLDTQYF.

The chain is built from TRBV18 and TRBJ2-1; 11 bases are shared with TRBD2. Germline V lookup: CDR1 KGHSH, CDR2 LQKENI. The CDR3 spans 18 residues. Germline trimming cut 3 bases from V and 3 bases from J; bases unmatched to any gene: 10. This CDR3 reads CASSPSLLAGEDYNEQFF. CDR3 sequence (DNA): TGTGCCAGCTCACCGTCTTTACTAGCGGGGGAGGACTACAATGAGCAGTTCTTC.